These 17 T cell receptor beta chains were all obtained from the same sample, sequenced in a study of shared clonotypes between healthy human individuals. Naive CD8 cells comprised CD45RO-negative, CCR7-positively selected cells, excluding terminally differentiated effector memory CD45RA+ cells. The data were produced by immunoSEQ multiplex PCR, yet TCRdb's version contains in-frame clones alone and is incomplete. Of some 2 million clones listed, about 95% are singletons. Sequencing used naive CD8+ T cells sorted from blood. The receptor source for this set is a man between 18 and 29 years old in good health.

The rearrangement joins TRBV6-1 to TRBJ1-1; no firm D call. This CDR3 is built from 12 residues. Trimming removed 2 bases from V and 8 bases from J, with 9 bases in between. From germline, CDR1 is MNHNS and CDR2 SASEGT. CDR3 region: CASSEWASEAFF. CDR3 nucleotide sequence: TGTGCCAGCAGTGAATGGGCAAGCGAAGCTTTCTTT.

This clone is a singleton in its sample. The CDR3 nucleotides are TGTGCCAGCAGCTTAGGTGAGGGGGCTCGAAACAATGAGCAGTTCTTC. As protein: CASSLGEGARNNEQFF. The chain recombines TRBV7-9 with TRBJ2-1; the match to TRBD1 covers 7 bases. The V gene's germline CDR1 is SEHNR and CDR2 FQNEAQ (reference sequence). The CDR3 totals 16 residues. V lost 1 base and J lost 5; bases outside the gene matches: 8. The variable domain in full, completed from reference TRBV7-9 and TRBJ2-1, reads DTGVSQNPRHKITKRGQNVTFRCDPISEHNRLYWYRQTLGQGPEFLTYFQNEAQLEKSRLLSDRFSAERPKGSFSTLEIQRTEQGDSAMYLCASSLGEGARNNEQFFGPGTRLTVL.

With respect to this clone: Different DNA sequences within this sample yield the same CDR3. J is TRBJ1-1 and V is TRBV9, with 7 bases fitting TRBD1. Germline V gene data show CDR1 as SGDLS and CDR2 as YYNGEE. V lost 0 bases to trimming and J lost 1 base; unmatched junction nucleotides: 0. The CDR3 is made up of 14 amino acids. The CDR3 DNA follows: TGTGCCAGCAGCGTAGGACAGGGGAACACTGAAGCTTTCTTT. As protein: CASSVGQGNTEAFF. Supplemented by reference TRBV9 and TRBJ1-1, the full variable domain reads DSGVTQTPKHLITATGQRVTLRCSPRSGDLSVYWYQQSLDQGLQFLIQYYNGEERAKGNILERFSAQQFPDLHSELNLSSLELGDSALYFCASSVGQGNTEAFFGQGTRLTVV.

On this clone itself: Within the sample, other DNA sequences also encode this same CDR3. The genes are TRBV2 and TRBJ2-7; D ambiguous. From germline, CDR1 is SNHLY and CDR2 FYNNEI. V dropped 3 bases and J dropped 2 bases, with 5 bases sitting between them. This CDR3 spans 12 amino acids. CDR3 DNA: TGTGCCAGCAGTGACACTACCTACGAGCAGTACTTC. This sequence encodes CASSDTTYEQYF.

This chain joins TRBV19 and TRBJ2-1; TRBD2 aligns across 11 bases. With 6 bases clipped from V and 4 bases from J, the junction kept 5 bases outside the gene matches. Germline V gene sequence: CDR1 LNHDA, CDR2 SQIVND (reference sequence). The CDR3 sequence is 15 residues long. CDR3 loop: CASSKGLAEYNEQFF. CDR3 in DNA: TGTGCCAGTAGCAAGGGACTAGCGGAATACAATGAGCAGTTCTTC.

This chain joins TRBV27 and TRBJ1-1, with D possibly matching TRBD1 (5 bases). The CDR3 is 16 amino acids. Per germline, CDR1 MNHEY and CDR2 SMNVEV (reference sequence). V lost 5 bases, J lost 0 bases, and 16 bases lay in between. CDR3 DNA sequence: TGTGCCAGCAGTCCCCCGGGGGGGGGATTGAACACTGAAGCTTTCTTT. It codes for CASSPPGGGLNTEAFF.

The chain carries TRBV7-9 and TRBJ1-1; unclear D gene. V was shortened by 0 bases and J by 0 bases, with 8 bases between the two germline ends. CDR3 length: 15 amino acids. CDR1 is SEHNR and CDR2 is FQNEAQ in the germline V gene (reference sequence). Here the CDR3 reads CASSLAPAVNTEAFF. CDR3 sequence (DNA): TGTGCCAGCAGCTTAGCGCCCGCGGTGAACACTGAAGCTTTCTTT.

The rearrangement links TRBV11-2 to TRBJ2-7; D not certain. V shed 4 bases and J shed 2 bases, with 9 bases lying between them. Looked up from germline, CDR1 is SGHAT and CDR2 is FQNNGV. The CDR3 totals 13 residues. DNA for the CDR3: TGTGCCAGCAGCTCGACACTGACCTACGAGCAGTACTTC. It encodes CASSSTLTYEQYF.

This chain links TRBV4-3 with TRBJ1-2; 7 positions match TRBD1. The CDR3 runs 15 residues. Looked up from germline, CDR1 is LGHNA and CDR2 is YSLEER. V gave up 5 bases and J gave up 6 bases; unmatched junction bases: 12. Here the CDR3 reads CASSYDLQGRDGYTF. The CDR3 nucleotides read TGCGCCAGCAGCTACGACTTACAGGGGAGGGATGGCTACACCTTC.

The CDR3 loop is CASSSGTGGASTEAFF. CDR3 DNA: TGTGCCAGCAGCTCCGGGACAGGGGGCGCAAGCACTGAAGCTTTCTTT. The chain has TRBV5-6 and TRBJ1-1; 12 bases map to TRBD1. V shed 3 bases and J 4 bases; nucleotides not matched to a gene: 7. The CDR3 spans 16 residues. From germline, CDR1 is SGHDT and CDR2 YYEEEE.

This chain connects TRBV19 to TRBJ2-4; D possibly corresponds to TRBD1 (6 bases). Germline V CDR1 and CDR2: LNHDA, SQIVND (reference sequence). The CDR3 sequence is 18 residues long. The V end was cut by 4 bases, the J end by 0 bases, with 19 bases between. CDR3 in amino acids: CASSTSQGPTGAKNIQYF. CDR3 bases: TGTGCCAGTAGTACCTCCCAGGGGCCTACAGGAGCCAAAAACATTCAGTACTTC.

V gene TRBV7-6 combines with J gene TRBJ1-4; no reliable D call. The germline V gene has CDR1 SGHVS and CDR2 FNYEAQ. Trimming took off 5 bases at V and 0 bases at J, with 7 bases between the two ends. The CDR3 consists of 14 residues. CDR3 sequence (DNA): TGTGCCAGCAGCGACCACGCAACTAATGAAAAACTGTTTTTT. It specifies CASSDHATNEKLFF.

The chain employs TRBV5-1 and TRBJ1-1, with D hard to call. Germline-derived CDR1 and CDR2 are SGHRS and YFSETQ. V gave up 9 bases and J gave up 3 bases, with 21 bases separating them. The CDR3 contains 15 residues. The CDR3 nucleotides read TGCGCCAACTACTACGGGGTGGGCGGGTACACTGAAGCTTTCTTT. This codes for CANYYGVGGYTEAFF.

The rearrangement links TRBV10-2 to TRBJ1-1, with D possibly being TRBD1 (5 bases). The V gene lost 2 bases and the J gene lost 4 bases, with 11 bases spanning the gap. Germline CDR1 reads WSHSY; CDR2 reads SAAADI. CDR3 size: 14 residues. In DNA form, the CDR3 reads TGCGCCAGCAGTGAGGTTCTCGGGGCCACTGAAGCTTTCTTT. Translation gives CASSEVLGATEAFF.

The CDR3 protein is CAISDRSDEQFF. CDR3 nucleotides: TGTGCCATCAGTGACAGGTCGGATGAGCAGTTCTTC. The chain joins TRBV10-3 to TRBJ2-1, with D unresolved. CDR3 length: 12 amino acids. V lost 3 bases and J lost 8, with 8 bases in between. Germline values: CDR1 ENHRY, CDR2 SYGVKD.

The V and J genes are TRBV11-2 and TRBJ2-7; D is perhaps TRBD1 (8 bases). CDR3 length: 12 amino acids. With 6 bases removed from V and 6 bases from J, the gap between germline ends came to 12 bases. The germline CDR1 and CDR2 sequences are SGHAT and FQNNGV. CDR3 residues: CASRGGTGEQYF. The DNA of the CDR3 is TGTGCCAGCAGGGGAGGGACAGGCGAGCAGTACTTC.

The genes are TRBV18 and TRBJ1-5; 10 bases map to TRBD1. CDR3 length: 20 amino acids. J was trimmed by 2 bases and V by 3 bases; bases with no gene match: 16. Germline V gives CDR1 KGHSH, CDR2 LQKENI. The CDR3 nucleotides read TGTGCCAGCTCACCGAAAACCGGGACAGGGGAGAAAGTAGGCAATCAGCCCCAGCATTTT. Translated, it gives CASSPKTGTGEKVGNQPQHF.